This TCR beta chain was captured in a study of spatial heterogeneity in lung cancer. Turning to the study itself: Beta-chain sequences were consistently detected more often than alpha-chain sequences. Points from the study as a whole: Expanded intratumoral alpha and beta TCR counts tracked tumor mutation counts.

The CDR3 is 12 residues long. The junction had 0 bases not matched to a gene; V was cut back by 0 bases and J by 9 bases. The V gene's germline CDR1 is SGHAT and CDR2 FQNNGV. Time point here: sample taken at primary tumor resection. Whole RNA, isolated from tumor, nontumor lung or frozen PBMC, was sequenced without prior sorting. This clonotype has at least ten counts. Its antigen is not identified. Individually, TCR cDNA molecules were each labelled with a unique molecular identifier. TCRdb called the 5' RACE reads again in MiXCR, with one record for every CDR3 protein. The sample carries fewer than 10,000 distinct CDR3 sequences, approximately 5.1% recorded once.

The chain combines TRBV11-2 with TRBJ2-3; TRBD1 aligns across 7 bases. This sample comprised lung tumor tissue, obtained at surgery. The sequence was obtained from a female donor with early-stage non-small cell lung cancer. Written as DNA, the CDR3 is TGTGCCAGCAGCTTAGACAGGGGGACGCAGTATTTT. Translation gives CASSLDRGTQYF.